This T cell receptor beta chain was identified during a study of shared clonotypes between healthy human individuals. Points on this clone: The antigen is not known.

The protocol was immunoSEQ multiplex PCR, while the TCRdb copy is restricted to in-frame clones and leaves out a portion. The sample has 490,000 or so clones; about 80% are singletons. The study drew its donors from healthy HIV-negative adults without recent acute infections or vaccinations. Study conclusions and caveats: Investigators expected sequencing depth to affect clonotype sharing among donors.

Germline V gives CDR1 MNHEY, CDR2 SMNVEV (reference sequence). The CDR3 is 16 amino acids. The germline V and J ends were trimmed by 2 bases and 1 base, with 13 bases remaining between them. The chain employs TRBV27 and TRBJ2-3; D remains ambiguous. This TCR was recovered from a middle-aged woman in good health. Some clones in this sample may be carry-over from other donors' samples. The specimen was PBMCs. The CDR3 DNA sequence: TGTGCCAGCAGTTTAAGGGTTCTTAGGGGCACAGATACGCAGTATTTT. It codes for CASSLRVLRGTDTQYF.